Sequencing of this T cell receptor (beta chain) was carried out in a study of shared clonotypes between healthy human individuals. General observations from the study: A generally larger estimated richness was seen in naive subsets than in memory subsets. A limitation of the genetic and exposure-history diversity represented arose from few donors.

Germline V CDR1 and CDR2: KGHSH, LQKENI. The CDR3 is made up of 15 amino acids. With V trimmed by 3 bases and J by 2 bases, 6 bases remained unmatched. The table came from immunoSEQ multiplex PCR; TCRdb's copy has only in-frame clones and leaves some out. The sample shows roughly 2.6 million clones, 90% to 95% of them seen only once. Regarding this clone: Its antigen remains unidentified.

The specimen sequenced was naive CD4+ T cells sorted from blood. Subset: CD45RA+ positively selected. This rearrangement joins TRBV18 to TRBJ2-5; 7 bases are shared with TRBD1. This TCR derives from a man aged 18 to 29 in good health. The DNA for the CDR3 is TGTGCCAGCTCACCGGGACAGACACAACAAGAGACCCAGTACTTC. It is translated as CASSPGQTQQETQYF.